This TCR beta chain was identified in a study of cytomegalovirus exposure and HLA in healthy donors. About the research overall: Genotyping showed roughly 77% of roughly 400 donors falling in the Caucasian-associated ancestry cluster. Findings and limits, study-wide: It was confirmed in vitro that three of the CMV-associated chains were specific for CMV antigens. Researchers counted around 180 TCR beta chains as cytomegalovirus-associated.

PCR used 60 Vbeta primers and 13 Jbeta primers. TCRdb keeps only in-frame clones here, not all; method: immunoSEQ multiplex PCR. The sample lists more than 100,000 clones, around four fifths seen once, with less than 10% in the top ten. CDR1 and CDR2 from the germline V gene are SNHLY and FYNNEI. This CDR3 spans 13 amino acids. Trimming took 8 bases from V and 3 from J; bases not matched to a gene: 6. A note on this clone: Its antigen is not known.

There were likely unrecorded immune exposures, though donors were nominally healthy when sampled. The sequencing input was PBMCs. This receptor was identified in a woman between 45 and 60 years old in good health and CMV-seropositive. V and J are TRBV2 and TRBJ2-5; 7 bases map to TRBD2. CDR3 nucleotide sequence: TGTGCCAGCGGGAGTGGGGGGGAAGAGACCCAGTACTTC. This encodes CASGSGGEETQYF.